This T cell receptor (beta chain) was identified during a study of identical twins. Study-wide findings and caveats: Out-of-frame TCR alpha sharing in monozygotic twins exceeded recombination model predictions.

The V and J ends lost 0 bases and 1 base respectively, with 9 bases between them. The CDR3 spans 16 residues. In germline, CDR1 is SGHTA, CDR2 FQGNSA. A universal primer binding site was introduced by template switching. The final cDNA contained unique molecular identifiers. Using its own MiXCR run on the 5' RACE reads, TCRdb lists one record per CDR3 protein. The sample has under 350,000 distinct CDR3 sequences, roughly 10% seen once. This clonotype was found a few times. Its antigen is not identified. The same sample was also used in a study of yellow fever vaccine responses in identical twins.

This TCR derives from a woman in her late teens or twenties in good health. This rearrangement joins TRBV7-2 to TRBJ2-2; the D gene is possibly TRBD1 (5 bases). Sequencing was carried out using CD8+ T cells sorted from blood. Written as DNA, the CDR3 is TGTGCCAGCAGCTTAGCGCCAGGGATGAACACCGGGGAGCTGTTTTTT. Translated, it gives CASSLAPGMNTGELFF.